This T cell receptor (beta chain) stems from a study of Ad26.COV2.S vaccination and SARS-CoV-2 variants. Sample treatment: roughly 20 received Ad26.COV2.S at low or high dose, single or two shots; 5 received placebo; per-sample allocation not given. On day 63 after the first injection, vaccine and placebo recipients gave samples. Sequencing used immunoSEQ multiplex PCR; TCRdb keeps in-frame clones, though not all of them. The repertoire consists of 300,000 to 500,000 clones, with roughly nine tenths occurring once and the leading ten covering roughly 3%. The CDR3 is made up of 14 amino acids. Germline V gene sequence: CDR1 LNHDA, CDR2 SQIVND (reference sequence). V dropped 3 bases and J dropped 6; count of bases not matched to a gene: 7.

The source material was peripheral blood, sampled in a trial of Ad26.COV2.S vaccine versus placebo. This chain links TRBV19 with TRBJ2-7, with 8 bases matching TRBD1. The receptor's source is a person between 18 and 60 years old who received the Ad26.COV2.S COVID-19 vaccine or a placebo. The CDR3 region is CASSITTGAAEQYF. CDR3 DNA: TGTGCCAGTAGTATTACGACAGGGGCGGCCGAGCAGTACTTC.